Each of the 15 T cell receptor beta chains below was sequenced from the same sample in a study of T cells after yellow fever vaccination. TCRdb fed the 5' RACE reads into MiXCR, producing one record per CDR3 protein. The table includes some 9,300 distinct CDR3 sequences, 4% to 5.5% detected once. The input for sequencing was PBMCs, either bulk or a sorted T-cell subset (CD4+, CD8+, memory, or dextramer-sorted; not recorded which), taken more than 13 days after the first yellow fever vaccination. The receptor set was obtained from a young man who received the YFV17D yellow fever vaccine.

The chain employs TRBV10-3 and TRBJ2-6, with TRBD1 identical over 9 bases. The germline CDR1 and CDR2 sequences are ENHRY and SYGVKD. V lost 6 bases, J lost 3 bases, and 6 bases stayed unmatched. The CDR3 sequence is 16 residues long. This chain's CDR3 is CAISGTGQGGANVLTF. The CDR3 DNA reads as TGTGCCATCAGCGGGACAGGGCAAGGTGGGGCCAACGTCCTGACTTTC.

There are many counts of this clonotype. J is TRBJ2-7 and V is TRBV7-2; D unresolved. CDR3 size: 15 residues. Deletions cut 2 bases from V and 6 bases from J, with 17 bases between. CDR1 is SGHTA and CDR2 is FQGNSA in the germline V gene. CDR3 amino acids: CASSLRYEQESEQYF. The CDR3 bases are TGTGCCAGCAGCTTACGGTACGAGCAGGAATCCGAGCAGTACTTC.

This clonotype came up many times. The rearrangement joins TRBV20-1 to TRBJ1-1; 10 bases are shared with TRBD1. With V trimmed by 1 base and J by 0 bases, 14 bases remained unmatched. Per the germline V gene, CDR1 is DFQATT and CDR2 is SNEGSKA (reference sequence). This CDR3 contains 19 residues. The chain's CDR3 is CSARARQGAGNRLNTEAFF. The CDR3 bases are TGCAGTGCTAGAGCAAGACAGGGGGCAGGGAATAGGTTGAACACTGAAGCTTTCTTT.

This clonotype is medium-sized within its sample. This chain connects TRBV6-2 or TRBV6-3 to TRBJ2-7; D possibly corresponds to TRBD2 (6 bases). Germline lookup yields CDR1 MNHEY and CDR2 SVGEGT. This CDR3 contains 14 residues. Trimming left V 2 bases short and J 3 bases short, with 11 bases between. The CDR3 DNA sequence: TGTGCCAGCAGTTACATTGGCGGGAACTACGAGCAGTACGTC. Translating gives CASSYIGGNYEQYV.

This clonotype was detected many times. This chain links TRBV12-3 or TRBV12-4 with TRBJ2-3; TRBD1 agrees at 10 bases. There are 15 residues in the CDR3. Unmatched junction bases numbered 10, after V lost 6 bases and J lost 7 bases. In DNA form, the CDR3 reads TGTGCCAGCAGCCTCCGGGACAGGGGCCTAAATACGCAGTATTTT. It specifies CASSLRDRGLNTQYF.

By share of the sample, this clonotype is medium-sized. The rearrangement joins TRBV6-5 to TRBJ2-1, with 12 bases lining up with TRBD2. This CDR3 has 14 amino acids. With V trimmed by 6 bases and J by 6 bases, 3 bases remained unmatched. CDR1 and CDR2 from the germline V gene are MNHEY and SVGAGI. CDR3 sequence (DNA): TGTGCCAGCAGGACTAGCGGGGGCCTCAATGAGCAGTTCTTC. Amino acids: CASRTSGGLNEQFF.

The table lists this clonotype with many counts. The CDR3 region has the DNA TGTGCCAGCAGCTCCACGGCAGGACTAGCGGGGGAGGGGGAGCAGTTCTTC. Translation: CASSSTAGLAGEGEQFF. The V gene is TRBV7-3, the J gene TRBJ2-1; TRBD2 matches at 13 bases. CDR3 length equals 17 residues. The junction had 13 bases not matched to a gene; V was cut back by 4 bases and J by 10 bases. Germline V CDR1 and CDR2: SGHTA, FQGTGA.

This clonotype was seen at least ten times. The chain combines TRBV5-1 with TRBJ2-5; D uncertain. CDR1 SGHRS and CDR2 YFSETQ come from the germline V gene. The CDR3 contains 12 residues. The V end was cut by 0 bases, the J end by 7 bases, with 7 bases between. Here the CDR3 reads CASSLEGGTQYF. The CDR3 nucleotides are TGCGCCAGCAGCTTGGAAGGTGGGACCCAGTACTTC.

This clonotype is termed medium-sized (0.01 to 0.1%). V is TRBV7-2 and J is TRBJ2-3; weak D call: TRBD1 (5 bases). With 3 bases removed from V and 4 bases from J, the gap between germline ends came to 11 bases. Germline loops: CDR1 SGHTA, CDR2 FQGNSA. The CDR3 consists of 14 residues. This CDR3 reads CASSLRRAPDTQYF. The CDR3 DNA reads TGTGCCAGCAGCTTGCGCAGGGCCCCAGATACGCAGTATTTT.

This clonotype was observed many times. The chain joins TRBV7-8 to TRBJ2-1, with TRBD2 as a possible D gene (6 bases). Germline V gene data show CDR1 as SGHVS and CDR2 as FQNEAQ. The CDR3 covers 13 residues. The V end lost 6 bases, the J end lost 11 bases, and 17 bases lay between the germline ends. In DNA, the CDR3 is TGTGCCAGCAGGGGCCTAAGCGCGGGAAAGCAGTTCTTC. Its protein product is CASRGLSAGKQFF. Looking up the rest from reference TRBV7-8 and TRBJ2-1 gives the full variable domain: GAGVSQSPRYKVAKRGQDVALRCDPISGHVSLFWYQQALGQGPEFLTYFQNEAQLDKSGLPSDRFFAERPEGSVSTLKIQRTQQEDSAVYLCASRGLSAGKQFFGPGTRLTVL.

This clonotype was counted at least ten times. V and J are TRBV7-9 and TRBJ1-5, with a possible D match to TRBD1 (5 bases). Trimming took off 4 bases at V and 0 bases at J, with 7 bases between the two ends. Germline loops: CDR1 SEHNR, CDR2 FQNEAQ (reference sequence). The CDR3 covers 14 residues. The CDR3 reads CASSWGNSNQPQHF. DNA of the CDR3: TGTGCCAGCAGCTGGGGGAATAGCAATCAGCCCCAGCATTTT.

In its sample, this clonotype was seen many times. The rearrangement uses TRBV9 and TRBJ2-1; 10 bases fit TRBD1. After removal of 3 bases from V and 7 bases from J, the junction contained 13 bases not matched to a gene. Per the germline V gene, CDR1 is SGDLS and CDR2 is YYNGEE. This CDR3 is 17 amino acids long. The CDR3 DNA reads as TGTGCCAGCAGCGCCATTTGGGACAGGGGTCGGCCTAATGAGCAGTTCTTC. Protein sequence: CASSAIWDRGRPNEQFF. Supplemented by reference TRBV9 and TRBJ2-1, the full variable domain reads DSGVTQTPKHLITATGQRVTLRCSPRSGDLSVYWYQQSLDQGLQFLIQYYNGEERAKGNILERFSAQQFPDLHSELNLSSLELGDSALYFCASSAIWDRGRPNEQFFGPGTRLTVL.

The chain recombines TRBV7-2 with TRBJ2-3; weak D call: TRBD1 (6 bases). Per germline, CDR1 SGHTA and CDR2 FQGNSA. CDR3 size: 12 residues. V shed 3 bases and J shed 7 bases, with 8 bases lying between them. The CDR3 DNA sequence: TGTGCCAGCAGCTTCACAGGGAATACGCAGTATTTT. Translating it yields CASSFTGNTQYF.

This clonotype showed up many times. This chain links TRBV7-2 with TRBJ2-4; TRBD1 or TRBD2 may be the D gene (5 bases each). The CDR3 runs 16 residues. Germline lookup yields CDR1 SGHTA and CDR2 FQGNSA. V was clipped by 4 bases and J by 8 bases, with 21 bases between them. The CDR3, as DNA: TGTGCCAGCAGCTACAGAGGGGCCCTTAATAAGGACATTCAGTACTTC. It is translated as CASSYRGALNKDIQYF. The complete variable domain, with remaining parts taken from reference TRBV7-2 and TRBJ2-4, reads GAGVSQSPSNKVTEKGKDVELRCDPISGHTALYWYRQSLGQGLEFLIYFQGNSAPDKSGLPSDRFSAERTGGSVSTLTIQRTQQEDSAVYLCASSYRGALNKDIQYFGAGTRLSVL.

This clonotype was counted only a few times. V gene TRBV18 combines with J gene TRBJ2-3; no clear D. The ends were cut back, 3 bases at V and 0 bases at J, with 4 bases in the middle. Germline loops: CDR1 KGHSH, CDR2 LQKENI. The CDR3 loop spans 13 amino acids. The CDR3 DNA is TGTGCCAGCTCACCGGACAGCACAGATACGCAGTATTTT. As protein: CASSPDSTDTQYF.